Sequencing of this T cell receptor beta chain was carried out in a study of T-cell memory formation after mild COVID-19 (dated by TCRdb to about 2021). Regarding the research as a whole: Most TCR sequence clusters were specific to one of the two donors. In a couple of donors, T-cell clones that expanded and contracted after mild COVID-19 were followed by sequencing TCRalpha and TCRbeta repertoires longitudinally. The cohort comprised two young, previously healthy adult volunteers, one female and one male.

PBMCs were isolated by Ficoll-Paque density gradient centrifugation. V sheds 5 bases and J sheds 7 bases, leaving 9 bases between their ends. Including the terminal cysteine and phenylalanine, the CDR3 comprises 12 residues. Kept here is only the CDR3 DNA, which spans 36 bases and is read in frame from base 1. General findings and caveats noted by the study authors: Whether the second-wave clones peaking on day 37 were SARS-CoV-2 specific was not confirmed. Contracting CD4+ clones were found mainly in CM and EM memory subsets, while CD8+ clones were enriched in EMRA. Some responding clones were detected in pre-infection memory, which suggested that pre-existing cross-reactive memory T cells had joined the SARS-CoV-2 response. Only a couple of mild cases were covered by the study, and larger cohorts that include severe cases with pre-infection samples were considered necessary. Clones that contracted from day 15 to 85 showed balanced CD4/CD8 phenotypes, whereas a second wave of clones that expanded from day 15 to 37 leaned towards CD4+.

This clonotype was recorded many times. There is no known antigen for this receptor. There are no base qualities to consult, and no much larger clone falls within one base. The instrument was an Illumina NovaSeq 6000. Using 5'RACE with constant-segment primers, TCRalpha and TCRbeta cDNA libraries were constructed, with sample barcodes and unique molecular identifiers added in the process. Trizol reagent was used to extract RNA from every sample. Amplification of the libraries took two PCR steps, and the second step added a second sample barcode plus Illumina TruSeq adapters. The libraries were sequenced on an Illumina NovaSeq using 2 x 150 bp paired-end reads. The paper's processing steps were these. Reads were demultiplexed and collapsed into UMI-guided consensus sequences with migec v1.2.7. Using mixcr v2.1.11, the UMI consensuses were aligned to TRA and TRB V and J templates and assembled into clonotypes. Clonotypes were classified as expanded or contracted when called significant by both edgeR and NoisET, with noise models trained on biological replicates. edgeR calls used a false discovery rate-adjusted p below 0.01 and a log2 fold-change threshold of 1. As an exploratory analysis of dynamics, max-normalized trajectories of the 1000 most abundant clonotypes were examined by PCA with hierarchical clustering. The CD4 or CD8 phenotype of responding clones was assigned using the separately sequenced CD4+ and CD8+ repertoires. The public reads were reanalyzed by TCRdb: fastp trimming at Q25, MiXCR alignment, in-frame beta chains only. Rows with one shared CDR3 protein collapse into an entry with the most common genes and DNA. The V and J calls follow TCRdb's processing rather than the paper's. For this sample there are roughly 350,000 distinct CDR3 sequences; roughly an eighth appear just once. The ten largest clones take up about 20% of the sample.

Recombination linked TRBV12-3 or TRBV12-4 to TRBJ1-5; the best D guess is TRBD1, with 6 bases matching. The material sequenced was PBMCs or a T cell subset sorted from them (not recorded which). The clonotype comes from a man between 18 and 29 years old who had mild COVID-19 (a few samples of this study predate the infection). The sample titles of this study are shuffled in the database, so cell type and time point are left out; the donor was told from shared clones. The CDR3: CASSQDSQPQHF. The nucleotides read TGTGCCAGCAGTCAGGACAGCCAGCCCCAGCATTTT.